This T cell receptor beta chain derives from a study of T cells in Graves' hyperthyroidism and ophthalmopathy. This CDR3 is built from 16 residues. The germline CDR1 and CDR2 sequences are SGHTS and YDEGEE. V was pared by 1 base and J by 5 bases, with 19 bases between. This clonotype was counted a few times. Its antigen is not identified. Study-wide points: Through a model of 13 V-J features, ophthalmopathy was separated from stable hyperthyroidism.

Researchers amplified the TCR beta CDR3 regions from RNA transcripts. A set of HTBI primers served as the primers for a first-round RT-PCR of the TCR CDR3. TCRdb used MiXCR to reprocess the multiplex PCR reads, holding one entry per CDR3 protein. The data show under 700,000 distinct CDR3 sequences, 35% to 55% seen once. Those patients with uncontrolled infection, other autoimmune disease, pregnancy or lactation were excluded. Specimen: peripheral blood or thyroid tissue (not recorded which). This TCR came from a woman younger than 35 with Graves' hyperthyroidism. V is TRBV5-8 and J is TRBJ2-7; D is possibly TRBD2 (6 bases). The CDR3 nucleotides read TGTGCCAGCAGCTTGCGTTTGCGACTAGAACGGAACGAGCAGTACTTC. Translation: CASSLRLRLERNEQYF.